Below, 16 T cell receptor beta chains from the same sample are listed, as sequenced in a study of shared clonotypes between healthy human individuals. Here immunoSEQ multiplex PCR was the method, and the copy in TCRdb shows in-frame clones only, minus some. Among 2 million to 2.5 million clones, approximately 94% were seen once, and the ten largest hold about 0.34%. The sample taken for sequencing was naive CD4+ T cells from PBMCs. Subset noted: CD45RA+ positively selected. The receptor source for this set is a man younger than 35 in good health. Some clones in this sample may be carry-over from other donors' samples.

V and J are TRBV28 and TRBJ2-2; possibly TRBD1 for D (5 bases). Germline CDR1 is MDHEN and CDR2 is SYDVKM. Trimming cost V 5 bases and J 3 bases, with 10 bases left between them. This CDR3 is built from 14 residues. In nucleotides, the CDR3 is TGTGCCAGCAGTCCTACAGGATACACCGGGGAGCTGTTTTTT. Translated: CASSPTGYTGELFF.

The chain uses TRBV7-2 and TRBJ2-4, with 8 bases aligning to TRBD2. The CDR3 is made up of 11 amino acids. With V trimmed by 5 bases and J by 13 bases, 4 bases remained unmatched. Germline CDR1 and CDR2: SGHTA and FQGNSA. CDR3 sequence reads: CASSPGLAQYF. CDR3 DNA sequence: TGTGCCAGCAGCCCCGGACTAGCCCAGTACTTC.

This clone occurred a few times. CDR3: CASMSVNSNQPQHF. As DNA, the CDR3 is TGTGCCAGTATGTCGGTTAATAGCAATCAGCCCCAGCATTTT. The chain carries TRBV19 and TRBJ1-5; the D is unclear. The germline V gene encodes CDR1 LNHDA and CDR2 SQIVND (reference sequence). The CDR3 consists of 14 residues. The V and J ends lost 7 bases and 0 bases respectively, with 10 bases between them.

The rearrangement links TRBV28 to TRBJ1-5, with 9 bases lining up with TRBD1. J was trimmed by 6 bases and V by 5 bases; bases with no gene match: 8. The CDR3 consists of 15 residues. Germline V gene data show CDR1 as MDHEN and CDR2 as SYDVKM. The CDR3 DNA follows: TGTGCCAGCAGTAGCGGGACAGGGAACGGTCAGCCCCAGCATTTT. Amino acid sequence: CASSSGTGNGQPQHF.

Regarding this clone: The same CDR3 can be traced to other DNA sequences in this sample. The CDR3 is CASSLGTDTQYF. CDR3 in DNA: TGTGCCAGCAGCTTAGGGACAGATACGCAGTATTTT. V is TRBV7-2 and J is TRBJ2-3; D is undetermined. The CDR3 has 12 residues. Germline assignment: CDR1 SGHTA and CDR2 FQGNSA. V was trimmed by 1 base and J by 3 bases, leaving 2 bases between them. Based on the CDR3 plus reference TRBV7-2 and TRBJ2-3, the full variable domain is GAGVSQSPSNKVTEKGKDVELRCDPISGHTALYWYRQSLGQGLEFLIYFQGNSAPDKSGLPSDRFSAERTGGSVSTLTIQRTQQEDSAVYLCASSLGTDTQYFGPGTRLTVL.

The CDR3 region has the DNA TGTGCCTGGAGTGTCGCTGGGTCCCAGGCGGAGACCCAGTACTTC. It translates to CAWSVAGSQAETQYF. The gene calls are TRBV30 and TRBJ2-5; D is undetermined. Trimming pared 0 bases from V and 5 bases from J, leaving 16 bases between. The CDR3 length is 15 residues. CDR1 is GTSNPN and CDR2 is SVGIG in the germline V gene (reference sequence).

Notes on this clone: The same CDR3 is also encoded by other DNA sequences in this sample. V usage is TRBV5-1 and J usage is TRBJ1-4; TRBD1 is a possible D gene (5 bases). V shed 0 bases and J shed 7 bases, with 10 bases lying between them. CDR1 is SGHRS and CDR2 is YFSETQ in the germline V gene. The CDR3 has 14 amino acids. As DNA, the CDR3 is TGCGCCAGCAGCTTGGGCCAGGGCGGTGAAAAACTGTTTTTT. The encoded protein is CASSLGQGGEKLFF.

Remarks on this clone: The junction and the germline gene differ at one end; a read error may be behind it. CDR3 sequence reads: CASILMEGQPTF. The CDR3 nucleotides read TGTGCCAGCATACTTATGGAAGGACAGCCAACCTTC. This chain uses TRBV7-9 with TRBJ2-7; D perhaps matches TRBD1 (6 bases). CDR1 is SEHNR, CDR2 FQNEAQ, per germline (reference sequence). There are 12 residues in the CDR3.

The genes are TRBV6-5 and TRBJ2-1; 7 positions agree with TRBD2. This CDR3 is built from 14 residues. The germline CDR1 and CDR2 sequences are MNHEY and SVGAGI. The trim removed 5 bases at V and 8 bases at J, leaving 9 bases unmatched. CDR3 loop: CASSAVSGRDEQFF. The DNA of the CDR3 is TGTGCCAGCAGTGCCGTATCGGGGAGGGATGAGCAGTTCTTC.

The V gene is TRBV11-2, the J gene TRBJ2-1, with D perhaps TRBD2 (5 bases). The germline gives CDR1 SGHAT, CDR2 FQNNGV. V gave up 5 bases and J gave up 0 bases, with 14 bases separating them. This CDR3 has 16 residues. CDR3 protein: CASSPGFGVSYNEQFF. DNA of the CDR3: TGTGCCAGCAGCCCGGGATTTGGGGTCTCCTACAATGAGCAGTTCTTC.

V and J are TRBV6-5 and TRBJ2-1, with 7 bases matching TRBD1. With 7 bases clipped from V and 9 bases from J, the junction kept 15 bases outside the gene matches. CDR1 and CDR2 (germline): MNHEY, SVGAGI. This CDR3 has 15 amino acids. The CDR3 spells CASTLNRGLDGEQFF. The CDR3 DNA is TGTGCCAGCACCCTGAACAGGGGCCTAGATGGTGAGCAGTTCTTC.

The chain couples TRBV4-3 to TRBJ2-7, with D maybe TRBD1 (5 bases). Trimming shortened V by 0 bases and J by 3 bases, and 12 bases separated the two germline ends. The CDR3 contains 15 residues. In germline, CDR1 is LGHNA, CDR2 YSLEER. The DNA for the CDR3 is TGCGCCAGCAGCCAAGAACGGGCAGGGTACTACGAGCAGTACTTC. It yields the protein CASSQERAGYYEQYF.

V is TRBV29-1 and J is TRBJ1-2, with a weak D call TRBD1 (5 bases). The germline V gene encodes CDR1 SQVTM and CDR2 ANQGSEA. The CDR3 runs 12 residues. Trimming took 3 bases from V and 9 from J, leaving 14 bases between them. CDR3 sequence reads: CSVDSGTRRYTF. CDR3 bases: TGCAGCGTTGATTCGGGGACCAGGCGCTACACCTTC. Based on the CDR3 plus reference TRBV29-1 and TRBJ1-2, the full variable domain is SAVISQKPSRDICQRGTSLTIQCQVDSQVTMMFWYRQQPGQSLTLIATANQGSEATYESGFVIDKFPISRPNLTFSTLTVSNMSPEDSSIYLCSVDSGTRRYTFGSGTRLTVV.

This clone was observed a single time. The V gene is TRBV6-5, the J gene TRBJ2-2; 7 bases fit TRBD1. V trimming: 6 bases; J trimming: 6 bases; junction bases outside the gene matches: 4. This CDR3 has 13 amino acids. Germline CDR1 is MNHEY and CDR2 is SVGAGI. CDR3 sequence: CASRLGTAGELFF. The CDR3 DNA reads as TGTGCCAGCAGATTGGGGACAGCCGGGGAGCTGTTTTTT.

The chain links TRBV11-2 to TRBJ2-3; TRBD2 is a possible D gene (5 bases). Germline-derived CDR1 and CDR2 are SGHAT and FQNNGV. The CDR3 length is 14 residues. The V end was cut by 5 bases, the J end by 5 bases, with 14 bases between. This CDR3 is CASSPPGYGDTQYF. CDR3 DNA sequence: TGTGCCAGCAGCCCCCCGGGGTATGGAGATACGCAGTATTTT.

Of note for this clone: The sample has other DNA sequences that encode this CDR3 too. This rearrangement joins TRBV28 to TRBJ2-7, with 10 bases lining up with TRBD1. V was clipped by 4 bases and J by 4 bases; unmatched bases: 4. Germline loops: CDR1 MDHEN, CDR2 SYDVKM. The CDR3 is made up of 14 amino acids. CDR3 sequence (DNA): TGTGCCAGCAGTTCCGGGACAGGGGATTACGAGCAGTACTTC. It translates to CASSSGTGDYEQYF.